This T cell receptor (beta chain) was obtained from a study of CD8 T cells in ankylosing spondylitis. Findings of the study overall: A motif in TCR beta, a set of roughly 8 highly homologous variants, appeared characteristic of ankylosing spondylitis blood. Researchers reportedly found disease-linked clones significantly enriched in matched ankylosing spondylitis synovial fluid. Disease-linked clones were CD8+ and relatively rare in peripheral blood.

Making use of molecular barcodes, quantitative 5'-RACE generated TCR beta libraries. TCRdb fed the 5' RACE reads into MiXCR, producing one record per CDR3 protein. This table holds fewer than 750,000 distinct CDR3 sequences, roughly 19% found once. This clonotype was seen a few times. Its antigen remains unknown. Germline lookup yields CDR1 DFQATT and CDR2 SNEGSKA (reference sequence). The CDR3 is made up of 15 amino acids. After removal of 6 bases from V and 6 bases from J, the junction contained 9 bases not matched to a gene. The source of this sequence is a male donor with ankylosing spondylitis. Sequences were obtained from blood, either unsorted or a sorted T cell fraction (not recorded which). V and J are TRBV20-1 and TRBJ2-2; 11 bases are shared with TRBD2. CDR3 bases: TGCAGTGCAGCTCGGACTAGCGGGTCTGCCGGGGAGCTGTTTTTT. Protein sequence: CSAARTSGSAGELFF.